The sequence of this TCR beta chain was determined in a study of identical twins. This clonotype has more than one count but fewer than ten. The antigen is not known. No donor was unhealthy or non-Caucasian. Between the trimmed V and J ends, which lost 6 bases and 3 bases, there was a span of 17 bases. The CDR3 length is 15 residues. CDR1 is MNHEY and CDR2 is SVGEGT in the germline V gene. Findings of the study overall: Abundant cord blood beta clonotypes carried fewer insertions; memory repertoires showed none. Conclusions were drawn cross-sectionally by statistical analysis, without following the same donors.

A universal primer site was incorporated via template switching, and the cDNA contained unique molecular identifiers. TCRdb re-called the 5' RACE reads with MiXCR, one entry per CDR3 protein. The data hold a few hundred thousand distinct CDR3 sequences, with roughly 20% observed a single time. The chain carries TRBV6-2 or TRBV6-3 and TRBJ1-2; D not certain. The source of this sequence is a man aged 45-65 years in good health. What was sequenced was naive T cells sorted from blood. The CDR3 sequence is CASRTRPGEDYGYTF. DNA for the CDR3: TGTGCCAGCAGGACCCGCCCGGGTGAGGACTATGGCTACACCTTC.